What follows are 3 T cell receptor beta chains derived from one specimen sequenced in a study of blood T cell repertoires in COVID-19 (dated by TCRdb to about 2020). The receptor library was made with the immunoSEQ multiplex PCR assay. TCRdb holds this immuneACCESS table with in-frame rearrangements only. Some clones are missing; in checked studies, unresolved V genes explain under half, and the rest has no known cause. In this sample the table shows 250,000 to 300,000 clones, roughly 93% of which occur a single time. Of the sample, 2% to 2.5% is held by the ten largest clones. The sample comprised PBMCs or T cells enriched from blood (not recorded which). These receptors originate from a woman aged 35 to 49 with acute COVID-19.

V is TRBV7-2 and J is TRBJ1-4; the D gene is possibly TRBD1 (5 bases). Trimming pared 1 base from V and 8 bases from J, leaving 8 bases between. The CDR3 has 13 residues. Germline V gives CDR1 SGHTA, CDR2 FQGNSA. CDR3 amino acids: CASSLGGSEKLFF. In DNA, the CDR3 is TGTGCCAGCAGCTTAGGGGGCAGCGAAAAACTGTTTTTT.

The chain carries TRBV28 and TRBJ1-5, with a possible D match to TRBD1 (6 bases). The V gene lost 6 bases and the J gene lost 5 bases, with 17 bases spanning the gap. The germline V gene encodes CDR1 MDHEN and CDR2 SYDVKM. The CDR3 sequence is 15 residues long. CDR3: CASSRAGASDQPQHF. CDR3 nucleotides: TGTGCCAGCAGCCGCGCGGGGGCTTCGGATCAGCCCCAGCATTTT. Complete variable domain (other parts from reference TRBV28 and TRBJ1-5): DVKVTQSSRYLVKRTGEKVFLECVQDMDHENMFWYRQDPGLGLRLIYFSYDVKMKEKGDIPEGYSVSREKKERFSLILESASTNQTSMYLCASSRAGASDQPQHFGDGTRLSIL.

This chain connects TRBV4-2 to TRBJ1-1, with TRBD1 matching over 7 bases. Germline V gene data show CDR1 as LGHNA and CDR2 as YNFKEQ. The CDR3 runs to 15 residues. After removal of 0 bases from V and 1 base from J, the junction contained 2 bases not matched to a gene. CDR3 amino acids: CASSQDGDRNTEAFF. The CDR3 DNA reads TGTGCCAGCAGCCAAGACGGGGACAGGAACACTGAAGCTTTCTTT.